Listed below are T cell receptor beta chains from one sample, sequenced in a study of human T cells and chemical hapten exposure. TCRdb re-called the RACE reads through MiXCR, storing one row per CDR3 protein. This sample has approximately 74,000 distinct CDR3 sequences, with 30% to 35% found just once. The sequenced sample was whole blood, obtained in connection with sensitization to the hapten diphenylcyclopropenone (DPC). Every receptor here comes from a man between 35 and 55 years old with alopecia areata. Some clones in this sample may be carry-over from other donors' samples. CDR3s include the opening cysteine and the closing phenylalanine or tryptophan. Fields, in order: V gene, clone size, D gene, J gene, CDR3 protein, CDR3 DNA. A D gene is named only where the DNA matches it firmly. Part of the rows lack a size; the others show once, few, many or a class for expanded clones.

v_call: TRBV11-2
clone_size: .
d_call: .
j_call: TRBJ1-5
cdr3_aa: CASSLGRENQPQHF
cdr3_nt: TGTGCCAGCAGCTTAGGCAGGGAAAATCAGCCCCAGCATTTT

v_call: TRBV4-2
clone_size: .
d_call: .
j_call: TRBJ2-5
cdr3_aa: CASSQEGDNQETQYF
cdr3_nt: TGTGCCAGCAGCCAGGAGGGGGACAACCAAGAGACCCAGTACTTC

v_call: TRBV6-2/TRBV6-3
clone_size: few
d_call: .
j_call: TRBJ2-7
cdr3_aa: CASSYPRTEISYEQYF
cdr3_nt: TGTGCCAGCAGTTATCCAAGGACAGAAATATCCTACGAGCAGTACTTC

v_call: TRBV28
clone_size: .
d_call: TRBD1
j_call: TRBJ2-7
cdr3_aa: CASSPPGQALKQYF
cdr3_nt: TGTGCCAGCAGTCCACCGGGACAGGCGCTGAAGCAGTACTTC

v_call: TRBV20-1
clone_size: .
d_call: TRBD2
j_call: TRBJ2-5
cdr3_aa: CSARDKGLAMETQYF
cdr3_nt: TGCAGTGCTAGAGATAAGGGACTAGCGATGGAGACCCAGTACTTC

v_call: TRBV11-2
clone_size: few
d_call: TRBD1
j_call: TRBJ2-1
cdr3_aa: CASSLVGRGQGYNEQFF
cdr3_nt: TGTGCCAGCAGCTTAGTAGGTCGGGGACAGGGGTACAATGAGCAGTTCTTC

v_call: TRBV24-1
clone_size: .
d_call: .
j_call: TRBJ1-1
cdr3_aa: CATRRGDEAFF
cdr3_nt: TGTGCCACTCGACGGGGGGATGAAGCTTTCTTT

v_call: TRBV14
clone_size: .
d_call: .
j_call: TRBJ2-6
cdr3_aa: CASSPLGGGSGANVLTF
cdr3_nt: TGTGCCAGCAGCCCCCTCGGAGGGGGCTCTGGGGCCAACGTCCTGACTTTC

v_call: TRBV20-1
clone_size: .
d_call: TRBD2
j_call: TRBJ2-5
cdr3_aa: CSARGASGRAETQYF
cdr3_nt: TGCAGTGCTAGGGGTGCTAGCGGGAGGGCAGAGACCCAGTACTTC

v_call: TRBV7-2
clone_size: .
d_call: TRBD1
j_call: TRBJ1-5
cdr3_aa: CASSSTGLQPQHF
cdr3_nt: TGTGCCAGCAGCTCGACAGGGCTTCAGCCCCAGCATTTT

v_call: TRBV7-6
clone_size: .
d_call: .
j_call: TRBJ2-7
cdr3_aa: CASSLIRQGSDEQYF
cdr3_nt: TGTGCCAGCAGCTTAATACGTCAGGGGTCCGACGAGCAGTACTTC

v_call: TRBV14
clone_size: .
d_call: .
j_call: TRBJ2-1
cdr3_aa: CASSQLSAWSGNEQFF
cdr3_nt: TGTGCCAGCAGCCAGCTCTCCGCGTGGTCCGGGAATGAGCAGTTCTTC

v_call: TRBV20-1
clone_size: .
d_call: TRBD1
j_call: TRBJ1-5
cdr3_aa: CSAGTGYGNQPQHF
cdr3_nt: TGCAGTGCAGGGACAGGGTATGGCAATCAGCCCCAGCATTTT

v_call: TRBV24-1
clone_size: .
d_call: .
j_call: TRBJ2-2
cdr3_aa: CAPWGRRITRELFF
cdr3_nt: TGTGCCCCCTGGGGTCGCCGTATAACACGGGAGCTGTTTTTT

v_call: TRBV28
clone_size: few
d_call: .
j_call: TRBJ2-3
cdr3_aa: CASSFGPRTANTQYF
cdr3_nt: TGTGCCAGCAGTTTCGGCCCTCGGACGGCTAATACGCAGTATTTT

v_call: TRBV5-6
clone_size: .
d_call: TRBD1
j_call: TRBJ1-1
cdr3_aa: CASSLIWDRGRSEAFF
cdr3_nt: TGTGCCAGCAGCTTGATTTGGGACAGGGGGAGGTCTGAAGCTTTCTTT

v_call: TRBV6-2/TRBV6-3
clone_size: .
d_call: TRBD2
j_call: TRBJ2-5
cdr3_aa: CASSLLAAQETQYF
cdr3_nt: TGTGCCAGCAGCCTACTAGCGGCCCAAGAGACCCAGTACTTC

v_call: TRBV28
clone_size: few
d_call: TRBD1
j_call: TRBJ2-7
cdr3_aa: CATIPGQALYEQYF
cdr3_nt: TGTGCCACCATCCCGGGACAGGCGCTATACGAGCAGTACTTC

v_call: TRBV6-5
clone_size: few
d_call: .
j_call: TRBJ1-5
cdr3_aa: CASSPRSNQPQHF
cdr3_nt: TGTGCCAGCAGTCCCCGCAGCAATCAGCCCCAGCATTTT

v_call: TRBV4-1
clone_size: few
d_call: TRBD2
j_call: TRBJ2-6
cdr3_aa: CASSPLHQASGRSTFTGANVLTF
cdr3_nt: TGCGCCAGCAGCCCGTTACACCAGGCTAGCGGGAGAAGCACCTTCACTGGGGCCAACGTCCTGACTTTC

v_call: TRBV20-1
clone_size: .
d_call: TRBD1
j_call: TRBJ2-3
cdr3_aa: CSASGTGGASTDTQYF
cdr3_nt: TGCAGTGCGTCCGGGACAGGGGGCGCTTCCACAGATACGCAGTATTTT

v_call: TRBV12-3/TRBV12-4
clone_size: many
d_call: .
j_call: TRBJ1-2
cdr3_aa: CASSLGQGYYGYTF
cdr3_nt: TGTGCCAGCAGTTTGGGTCAGGGGTACTATGGCTACACCTTC

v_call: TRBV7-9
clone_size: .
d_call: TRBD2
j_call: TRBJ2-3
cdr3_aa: CASSSRGIDTQYF
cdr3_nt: TGTGCCAGCAGCTCGCGGGGGATAGATACGCAGTATTTT

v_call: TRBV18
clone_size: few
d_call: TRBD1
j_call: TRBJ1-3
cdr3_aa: CASSRTGEKGNTIYF
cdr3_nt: TGTGCCAGCTCTCGGACAGGGGAGAAAGGAAACACCATATATTTT

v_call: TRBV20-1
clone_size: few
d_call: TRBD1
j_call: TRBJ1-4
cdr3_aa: CSADDRGEPNEKLFF
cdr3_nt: TGCAGTGCTGACGACAGGGGCGAACCTAATGAAAAACTGTTTTTT

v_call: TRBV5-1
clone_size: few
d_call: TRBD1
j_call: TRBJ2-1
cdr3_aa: CASSPRQGAHIF
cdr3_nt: TGCGCCAGCAGTCCCCGACAGGGGGCTCACATCTTC

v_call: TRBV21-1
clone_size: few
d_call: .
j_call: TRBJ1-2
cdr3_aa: CASSKGRFDNGNYGYTF
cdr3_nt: TGTGCCAGCAGCAAAGGTCGTTTTGACAACGGAAACTATGGCTACACCTTC

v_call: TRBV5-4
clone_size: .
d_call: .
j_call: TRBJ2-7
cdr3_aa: CASSLLRIRYEQYF
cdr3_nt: TGTGCCAGCAGCCTTCTTCGGATCCGTTACGAGCAGTACTTC

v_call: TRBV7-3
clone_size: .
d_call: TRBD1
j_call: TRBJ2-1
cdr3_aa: CASSLMGSAGGRNEQFF
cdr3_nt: TGTGCCAGCAGCTTAATGGGTTCGGCAGGGGGCAGGAATGAGCAGTTCTTC

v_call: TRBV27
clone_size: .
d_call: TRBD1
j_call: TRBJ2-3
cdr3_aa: CASSPISETGADTQYF
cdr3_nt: TGTGCCAGCAGTCCAATCTCCGAGACAGGGGCAGATACGCAGTATTTT

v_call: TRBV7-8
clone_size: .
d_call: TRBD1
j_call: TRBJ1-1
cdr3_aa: CASSLSGTGWTEAFF
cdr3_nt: TGTGCCAGCAGCCTATCCGGGACAGGGTGGACTGAAGCTTTCTTT

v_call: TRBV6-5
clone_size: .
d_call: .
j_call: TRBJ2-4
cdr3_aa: CASSSPHKAENIQYF
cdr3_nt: TGTGCCAGCAGTTCCCCCCACAAGGCGGAAAACATTCAGTACTTC

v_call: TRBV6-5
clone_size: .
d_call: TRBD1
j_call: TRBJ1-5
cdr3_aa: CASSPQGRGQPQHF
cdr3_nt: TGTGCCAGCAGTCCACAGGGGCGGGGTCAGCCCCAGCATTTT

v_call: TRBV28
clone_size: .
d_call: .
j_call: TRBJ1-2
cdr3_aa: CASSLVPEHYGYTF
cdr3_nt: TGTGCCAGCAGTTTAGTTCCAGAGCATTATGGCTACACCTTC

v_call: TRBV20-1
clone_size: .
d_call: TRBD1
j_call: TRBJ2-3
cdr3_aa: CSAMAGQGTDTQYF
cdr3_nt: TGCAGTGCTATGGCAGGACAGGGCACAGATACGCAGTATTTT

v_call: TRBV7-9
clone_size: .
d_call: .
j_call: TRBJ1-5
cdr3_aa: CASSSKEGSNQPQHF
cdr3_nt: TGTGCCAGCAGCTCGAAGGAGGGTAGCAATCAGCCCCAGCATTTT

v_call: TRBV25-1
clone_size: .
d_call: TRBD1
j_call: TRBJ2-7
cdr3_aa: CASSESGQLYEQYF
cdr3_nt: TGTGCCAGCAGTGAATCGGGACAGCTCTACGAGCAGTACTTC

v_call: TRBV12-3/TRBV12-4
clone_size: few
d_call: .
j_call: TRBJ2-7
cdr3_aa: CASSGGGEQYF
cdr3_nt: TGTGCCAGCAGTGGGGGAGGCGAGCAGTACTTC

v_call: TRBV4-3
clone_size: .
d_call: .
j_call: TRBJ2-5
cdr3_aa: CASSQDPRARRETQYF
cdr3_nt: TGCGCCAGCAGCCAAGATCCGCGGGCCCGGAGGGAGACCCAGTACTTC

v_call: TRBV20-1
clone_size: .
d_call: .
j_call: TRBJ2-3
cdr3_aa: CSAQAGAQYF
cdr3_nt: TGCAGTGCCCAGGCCGGTGCGCAGTATTTT

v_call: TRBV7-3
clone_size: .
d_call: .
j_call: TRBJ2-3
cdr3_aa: CASSLRSLAGSPTDTQYF
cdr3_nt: TGTGCCAGCAGCTTAAGATCTCTAGCAGGGTCCCCGACAGATACGCAGTATTTT

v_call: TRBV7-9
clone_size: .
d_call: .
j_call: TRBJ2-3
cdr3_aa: CASSLALVRAQYF
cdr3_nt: TGTGCCAGCAGCTTAGCGCTAGTCAGGGCGCAGTATTTT

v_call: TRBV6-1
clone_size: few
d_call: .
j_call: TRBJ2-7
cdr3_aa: CASSERDTSNEQYF
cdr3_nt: TGTGCCAGCAGTGAAAGGGACACCTCCAACGAGCAGTACTTC

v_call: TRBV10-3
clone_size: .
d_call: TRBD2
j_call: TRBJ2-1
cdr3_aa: CAISEGLALRDEQFF
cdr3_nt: TGTGCCATCAGTGAGGGACTAGCTTTGAGAGATGAGCAGTTCTTC

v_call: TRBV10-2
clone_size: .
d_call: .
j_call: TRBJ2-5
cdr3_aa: CATLWGVGVQETQYF
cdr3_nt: TGCGCCACCCTATGGGGGGTAGGGGTCCAAGAGACCCAGTACTTC

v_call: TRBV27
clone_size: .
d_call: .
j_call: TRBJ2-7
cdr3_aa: CASSTGTYYEQYF
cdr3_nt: TGTGCCAGCAGTACTGGGACCTACTACGAGCAGTACTTC

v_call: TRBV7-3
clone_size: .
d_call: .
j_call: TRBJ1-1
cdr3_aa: CASSPGGRGEAFF
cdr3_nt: TGTGCCAGCAGCCCCGGTGGCAGGGGTGAAGCTTTCTTT

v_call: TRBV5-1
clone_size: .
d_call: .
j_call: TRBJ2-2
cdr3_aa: CASSLDWGTGELFF
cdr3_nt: TGCGCCAGCAGCTTGGATTGGGGGACCGGGGAGCTGTTTTTT

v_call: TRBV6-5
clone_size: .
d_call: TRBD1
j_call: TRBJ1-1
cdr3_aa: CASSLKSGTGRTEAFF
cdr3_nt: TGTGCCAGCAGTTTAAAATCCGGGACAGGGAGGACTGAAGCTTTCTTT

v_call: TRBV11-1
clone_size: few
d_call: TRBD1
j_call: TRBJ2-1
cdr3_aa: CASSGDRGGYNEQFF
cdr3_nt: TGTGCCAGCAGCGGAGACAGGGGAGGATACAATGAGCAGTTCTTC

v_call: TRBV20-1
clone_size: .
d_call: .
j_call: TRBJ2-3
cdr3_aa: CSGKAADTQYF
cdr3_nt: TGCAGTGGAAAGGCCGCGGATACGCAGTATTTT

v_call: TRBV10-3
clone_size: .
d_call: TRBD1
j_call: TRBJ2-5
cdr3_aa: CAIRATGQRETQYF
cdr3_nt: TGTGCCATCAGGGCGACAGGGCAACGAGAGACCCAGTACTTC

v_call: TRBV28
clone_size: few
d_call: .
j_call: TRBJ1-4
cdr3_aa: CASSLAGRRGNEKLFF
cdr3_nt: TGTGCCAGCAGTTTAGCCGGCCGTCGGGGCAATGAAAAACTGTTTTTT

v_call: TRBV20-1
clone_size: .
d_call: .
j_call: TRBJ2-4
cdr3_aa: CSAQTHSERAKNIQYF
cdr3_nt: TGCAGTGCTCAAACCCATAGCGAGAGAGCCAAAAACATTCAGTACTTC

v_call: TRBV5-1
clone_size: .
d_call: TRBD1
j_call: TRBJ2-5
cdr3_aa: CASSRGQGGVQETQYF
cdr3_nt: TGCGCCAGCAGCAGAGGACAGGGAGGAGTCCAAGAGACCCAGTACTTC

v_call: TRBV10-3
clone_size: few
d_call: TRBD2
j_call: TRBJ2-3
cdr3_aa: CAISDPTSGRPDTQYF
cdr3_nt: TGTGCCATCAGTGACCCGACTAGCGGGAGGCCAGATACGCAGTATTTT

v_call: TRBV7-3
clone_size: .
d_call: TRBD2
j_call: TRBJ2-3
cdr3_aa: CASSSLAGADTQYF
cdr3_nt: TGTGCCAGCAGCTCCTTGGCGGGAGCAGATACGCAGTATTTT

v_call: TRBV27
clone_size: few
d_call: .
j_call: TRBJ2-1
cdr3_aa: CARSLVREFEQFF
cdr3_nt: TGTGCCAGATCCCTAGTACGGGAGTTTGAGCAGTTCTTC

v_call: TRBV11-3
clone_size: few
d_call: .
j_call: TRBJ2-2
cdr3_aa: CASSPDRLTGELFF
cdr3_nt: TGTGCCAGCAGCCCGGACAGACTCACCGGGGAGCTGTTTTTT